Shown below are 27 T cell receptor beta chains from a single sample sequenced in a study of T cells in Graves' hyperthyroidism and ophthalmopathy. Amplified TCR beta CDR3 regions derived from RNA transcripts. An initial round of RT-PCR targeting the TCR CDR3 relied on the HTBI primer set. TCRdb recomputed calls from the multiplex PCR reads with MiXCR, one row per CDR3 protein. The sample lists 500,000 to 600,000 distinct CDR3 sequences; around 42% were seen once. Sequenced sample: peripheral blood or thyroid tissue (not recorded which). These receptors were obtained from an adult woman with Graves' disease, either hyperthyroidism or ophthalmopathy (not recorded which).

The CDR3 DNA follows: TGTGCCAGCAGCCTAGTACGAGGGTTTGATACGCAGTATTTT. Its protein product is CASSLVRGFDTQYF. The rearrangement joins TRBV7-9 to TRBJ2-3; tentative D call: TRBD2 (5 bases). Germline values: CDR1 SEHNR, CDR2 FQNEAQ (reference sequence). This CDR3 comprises 14 residues. The V and J ends lost 5 bases and 6 bases respectively, with 15 bases between them.

The genes are TRBV7-3 and TRBJ2-6, with a weak D call TRBD1 (6 bases). CDR3 length: 17 residues. V dropped 4 bases and J dropped 0 bases, with 13 bases sitting between them. Germline V CDR1 and CDR2: SGHTA, FQGTGA. In DNA, the CDR3 is TGTGCCAGCAGCTATCGAGGACAGAACTCTGGGGCCAACGTCCTGACTTTC. It translates to CASSYRGQNSGANVLTF.

This clonotype has just a few counts. The chain joins TRBV10-3 to TRBJ2-5, with 12 bases identical to TRBD2. The CDR3 length is 14 residues. Germline V gene lookup returns CDR1 ENHRY and CDR2 SYGVKD. With V trimmed by 5 bases and J by 5 bases, 3 bases remained unmatched. The CDR3 is CAISRLAGVETQYF. CDR3 coding DNA: TGTGCCATCAGTAGACTAGCGGGAGTGGAGACCCAGTACTTC.

The CDR3 here is CATTPRSGRYEQYF. CDR3 DNA: TGTGCTACCACTCCGCGGAGCGGGAGATACGAGCAGTACTTC. The V gene is TRBV2, the J gene TRBJ2-7, with TRBD2 matching over 8 bases. From germline, CDR1 is SNHLY and CDR2 FYNNEI. The CDR3 length is 14 residues.

The chain couples TRBV10-3 to TRBJ1-2, with a tentative D call TRBD1 (5 bases). V was trimmed by 0 bases and J by 13 bases, leaving 9 bases between them. CDR3 length: 11 amino acids. The germline V gene encodes CDR1 ENHRY and CDR2 SYGVKD. Here the CDR3 DNA reads TGTGCCATCAGTGAGTCAGGAGGGGTCACCTTC. Translating gives CAISESGGVTF.

This clonotype has a handful of counts. The V call is TRBV20-1, the J call TRBJ1-6; 8 bases are shared with TRBD1. The trim removed 3 bases at V and 8 bases at J, leaving 3 bases unmatched. The V gene's germline CDR1 is DFQATT and CDR2 SNEGSKA (reference sequence). The CDR3 is 13 residues long. CDR3 sequence: CSARDRDYSPLHF. Here the CDR3 DNA reads TGCAGTGCTAGGGACAGGGATTATTCACCCCTCCACTTT.

This clonotype was seen only once. CDR3 region: CSARVGPSSGNTIYF. DNA for the CDR3: TGCAGTGCTAGAGTAGGACCTAGCTCTGGAAACACCATATATTTT. The chain links TRBV20-1 to TRBJ1-3, with D hard to call. The CDR3 sequence is 15 residues long. The germline V and J ends were trimmed by 1 base and 0 bases, with 10 bases remaining between them. In germline, CDR1 is DFQATT, CDR2 SNEGSKA (reference sequence).

This clonotype was seen a handful of times. V gene TRBV30 combines with J gene TRBJ1-2, with unresolved D. The CDR3 extends over 14 amino acids. Looked up from germline, CDR1 is GTSNPN and CDR2 is SVGIG (reference sequence). The V and J ends lost 3 bases and 4 bases respectively, with 15 bases between them. This CDR3 is CAWRGDHQIYGYTF. In nucleotides, the CDR3 is TGTGCCTGGAGGGGAGACCATCAGATCTATGGCTACACCTTC.

This clonotype was detected many times. The rearrangement joins TRBV11-3 to TRBJ1-4; D is ambiguous. The CDR3 consists of 12 residues. The ends were cut back, 8 bases at V and 4 bases at J, with 8 bases in the middle. Germline V gene lookup returns CDR1 SGHNT and CDR2 YENEEA. The CDR3: CASGPVNEKLFF. CDR3 sequence (DNA): TGTGCCAGCGGTCCAGTTAATGAAAAACTGTTTTTT.

This clonotype was recorded at least ten times. J is TRBJ1-1 and V is TRBV5-1; D call uncertain. The V gene lost 2 bases and the J gene lost 5 bases, with 16 bases spanning the gap. The germline gives CDR1 SGHRS, CDR2 YFSETQ. The CDR3 extends over 15 amino acids. The CDR3 nucleotides read TGCGCCAGCAGCTTAGGAGGCATCCGGGAAACTGAAGCTTTCTTT. It translates to CASSLGGIRETEAFF.

As to this clonotype: At one of its ends the junction is not consistent with the germline gene, which may arise from a read error. The rearrangement uses TRBV12-3 or TRBV12-4 and TRBJ1-1; D is undetermined. This CDR3 contains 13 residues. The DNA of the CDR3 is TGTGCCAGCAGTTTTTCAATGAACACTCAAGCTTTCTTT. Protein sequence: CASSFSMNTQAFF.

This clonotype has at least ten counts. This chain connects TRBV2 to TRBJ2-2; D gene unclear. The V gene's germline CDR1 is SNHLY and CDR2 FYNNEI. This CDR3 spans 15 amino acids. V dropped 4 bases and J dropped 0 bases, with 9 bases sitting between them. The DNA of the CDR3 is TGTGCCAGCAGTGTAGTAGCCGCGAACACCGGGGAGCTGTTTTTT. Translation: CASSVVAANTGELFF.

V is TRBV2 and J is TRBJ1-5, with D possibly matching TRBD1 (5 bases). Trimming left V 4 bases short and J 3 bases short, with 16 bases between. The CDR3 contains 16 residues. Looked up from germline, CDR1 is SNHLY and CDR2 is FYNNEI. Here the CDR3 reads CASSGKSGHPNQPQHF. DNA of the CDR3: TGTGCCAGCAGTGGGAAGTCAGGGCACCCCAATCAGCCCCAGCATTTT.

CDR3 in amino acids: CATTLGAGGLGTQYF. In DNA, the CDR3 is TGTGCCACGACGCTAGGAGCGGGAGGTTTGGGGACCCAGTACTTC. V and J are TRBV10-3 and TRBJ2-5, with TRBD2 matching over 9 bases. The CDR3 consists of 15 residues. Germline V gene data show CDR1 as ENHRY and CDR2 as SYGVKD. Trimming at V came to 10 bases and at J to 7 bases, leaving 16 bases not matched to a gene.

V usage is TRBV30 and J usage is TRBJ2-2; unclear D gene. The germline gives CDR1 GTSNPN, CDR2 SVGIG (reference sequence). V lost 0 bases and J 6 bases, leaving 8 bases between the germline ends. The CDR3 sequence is 13 residues long. The CDR3 nucleotides are TGTGCCTGGAGTGTCAGAGGTTCCGGGGAGCTGTTTTTT. This encodes CAWSVRGSGELFF. The variable domain in full, completed from reference TRBV30 and TRBJ2-2, reads SQTIHQWPATLVQPVGSPLSLECTVEGTSNPNLYWYRQAAGRGLQLLFYSVGIGQISSEVPQNLSASRPQDRQFILSSKKLLLSDSGFYLCAWSVRGSGELFFGEGSRLTVL.

V and J are TRBV7-6 and TRBJ2-5; the match to TRBD2 covers 12 bases. The CDR3 totals 16 residues. From germline, CDR1 is SGHVS and CDR2 FNYEAQ. V lost 5 bases and J lost 5; bases outside the gene matches: 9. CDR3 in amino acids: CASSPRTSGMMETQYF. The DNA for the CDR3 is TGTGCCAGCAGCCCACGGACTAGCGGGATGATGGAGACCCAGTACTTC.

The V call is TRBV11-2, the J call TRBJ2-2; a possible D gene is TRBD1 (6 bases). Trimming left V 5 bases short and J 7 bases short, with 17 bases between. Germline V gives CDR1 SGHAT, CDR2 FQNNGV. There are 15 residues in the CDR3. The CDR3 is CASSRPGHYHGELFF. The CDR3 bases are TGTGCCAGCAGCCGCCCGGGACACTATCACGGGGAGCTGTTTTTT.

This clonotype appeared once. The chain employs TRBV7-3 and TRBJ2-5; 8 nucleotides line up with TRBD2. This CDR3 has 11 residues. Trimming at V came to 10 bases and at J to 5 bases, leaving 3 bases not matched to a gene. CDR1 and CDR2 from the germline V gene are SGHTA and FQGTGA. CDR3 in DNA: TGTGCCACCCGGGAGGGCGAGACCCAGTACTTC. It is translated as CATREGETQYF.

In this sample, this clonotype turned up a few times. The rearrangement joins TRBV20-1 to TRBJ2-2, with D perhaps TRBD1 (6 bases). The CDR3 runs to 15 residues. Trimming took 5 bases from V and 0 from J, leaving 13 bases between them. CDR1 and CDR2 from the germline V gene are DFQATT and SNEGSKA (reference sequence). Written as DNA, the CDR3 is TGCAGTGCTCAGGACAGAACCCCGAACACCGGGGAGCTGTTTTTT. Its translation is CSAQDRTPNTGELFF.

The chain recombines TRBV7-9 with TRBJ1-2; no reliable D call. Trimming shortened V by 3 bases and J by 8 bases, and 10 bases separated the two germline ends. Per the germline V gene, CDR1 is SEHNR and CDR2 is FQNEAQ (reference sequence). The CDR3 has 12 residues. The CDR3 bases are TGTGCCAGCAGCTTGGTTCAGCGCGGCTACACCTTC. Protein: CASSLVQRGYTF.

This clonotype has a count of ten or more. V and J are TRBV9 and TRBJ2-5; no definite D call. V lost 4 bases, J lost 7 bases, and 11 bases lay in between. This CDR3 spans 12 amino acids. CDR1 is SGDLS, CDR2 YYNGEE, per germline. The CDR3 coding sequence is TGTGCCAGCAGCTCCTTGGATGGGACCCAGTACTTC. It codes for CASSSLDGTQYF.

This rearrangement joins TRBV9 to TRBJ2-5; D is undetermined. Germline V gene data show CDR1 as SGDLS and CDR2 as YYNGEE. CDR3 length: 14 residues. V lost 4 bases, J lost 6 bases, and 16 bases lay in between. CDR3 protein: CASSLLVFGKTQYF. CDR3 sequence (DNA): TGTGCCAGCAGCCTACTGGTATTCGGAAAGACCCAGTACTTC. The full variable domain, its missing parts supplied by reference TRBV9 and TRBJ2-5, is DSGVTQTPKHLITATGQRVTLRCSPRSGDLSVYWYQQSLDQGLQFLIQYYNGEERAKGNILERFSAQQFPDLHSELNLSSLELGDSALYFCASSLLVFGKTQYFGPGTRLLVL.

This clonotype was recorded many times. J is TRBJ1-4 and V is TRBV7-6, with TRBD1 as a possible D gene (6 bases). Trimming removed 1 base at V and 5 bases at J, with 11 bases between. This CDR3 contains 15 residues. Germline assignment: CDR1 SGHVS and CDR2 FNYEAQ. Here the CDR3 reads CASSLGQGINEKLFF. DNA for the CDR3: TGTGCCAGCAGCTTAGGGCAGGGGATAAATGAAAAACTGTTTTTT.

This clonotype was recorded once. The V call is TRBV9, the J call TRBJ1-1; unclear D gene. Between the trimmed V and J ends, which lost 0 bases and 5 bases, there was a span of 8 bases. Germline assignment: CDR1 SGDLS and CDR2 YYNGEE. This CDR3 is 13 amino acids long. DNA of the CDR3: TGTGCCAGCAGCGTAGTCGAAGCGACTGAAGCTTTCTTT. Translating gives CASSVVEATEAFF.

This chain links TRBV9 with TRBJ2-3; D is ambiguous. V gave up 0 bases and J gave up 5 bases, with 13 bases separating them. There are 15 residues in the CDR3. CDR1 and CDR2 from the germline V gene are SGDLS and YYNGEE. The CDR3 DNA reads TGTGCCAGCAGCGTAGGGGCATTTACGGGAGATACGCAGTATTTT. Protein product: CASSVGAFTGDTQYF.

The chain carries TRBV29-1 and TRBJ2-2, with 10 positions matching TRBD2. The junction had 2 bases not matched to a gene; V was cut back by 4 bases and J by 6 bases. Germline assignment: CDR1 SQVTM and CDR2 ANQGSEA. The CDR3 is 13 residues long. In nucleotides, the CDR3 is TGCAGCGTTGTGAGCGGGAGGGCCGGGGAGCTGTTTTTT. Translated, it gives CSVVSGRAGELFF.

The gene calls are TRBV30 and TRBJ2-5; tentative D call: TRBD1 (5 bases). With the DNA end fitting TRBJ2-7 better, the J assignment may be wrong. The CDR3 totals 12 residues. Germline lookup yields CDR1 GTSNPN and CDR2 SVGIG (reference sequence). In DNA, the CDR3 is TGTGCCTGCGCTCAGGGTTCCTACGAGCAGTACTTC. As protein: CACAQGSYEQYF.